This T cell receptor (beta chain) was documented in a study of T cell responses to AZD1222 COVID-19 vaccine. Measured with immunoSEQ multiplex PCR; TCRdb has only the in-frame clones, and not every one. The sample includes more than 95,000 clones, 80% to 90% of them seen just once. The J segment lost 7 bases and the V segment lost 3 bases, leaving 3 bases of the junction unmatched. The CDR3 is 13 amino acids. The chain recombines TRBV12-3 or TRBV12-4 with TRBJ2-1, with 7 bases identical to TRBD2. The sample was peripheral blood, taken on day 0 of AZD1222 vaccination. The TCR comes from an adult in good health. The CDR3 DNA sequence: TGTGCCAGCAGTTTGGGGGGGTGGAATGAGCAGTTCTTC. Its protein is CASSLGGWNEQFF.